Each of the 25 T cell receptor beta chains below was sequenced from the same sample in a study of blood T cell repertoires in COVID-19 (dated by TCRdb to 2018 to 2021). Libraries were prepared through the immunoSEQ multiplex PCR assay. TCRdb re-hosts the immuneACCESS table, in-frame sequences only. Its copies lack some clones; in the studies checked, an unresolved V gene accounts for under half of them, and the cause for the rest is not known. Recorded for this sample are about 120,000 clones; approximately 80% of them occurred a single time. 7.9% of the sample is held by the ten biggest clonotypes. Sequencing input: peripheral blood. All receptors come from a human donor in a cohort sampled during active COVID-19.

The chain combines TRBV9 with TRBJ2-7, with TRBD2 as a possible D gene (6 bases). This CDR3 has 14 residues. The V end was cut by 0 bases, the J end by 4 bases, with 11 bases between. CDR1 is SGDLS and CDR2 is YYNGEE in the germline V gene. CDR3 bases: TGTGCCAGCAGCGTAGCTCATGGGGGGTACGAGCAGTACTTC. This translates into CASSVAHGGYEQYF.

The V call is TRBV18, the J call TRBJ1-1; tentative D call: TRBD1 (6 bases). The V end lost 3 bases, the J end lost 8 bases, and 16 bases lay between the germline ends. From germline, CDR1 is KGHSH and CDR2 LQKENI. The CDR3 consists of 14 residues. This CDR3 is CASSPPSRTEEAFF. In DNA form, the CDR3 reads TGTGCCAGCTCACCCCCGTCGAGGACAGAAGAAGCTTTCTTT.

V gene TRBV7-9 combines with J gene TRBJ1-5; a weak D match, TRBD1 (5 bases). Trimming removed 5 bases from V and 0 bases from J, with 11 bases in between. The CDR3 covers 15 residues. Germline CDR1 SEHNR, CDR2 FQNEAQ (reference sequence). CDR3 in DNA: TGTGCCAGCAGCCGTCAGGGTTCTAGCAATCAGCCCCAGCATTTT. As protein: CASSRQGSSNQPQHF. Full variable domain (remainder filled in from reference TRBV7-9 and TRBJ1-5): DTGVSQNPRHKITKRGQNVTFRCDPISEHNRLYWYRQTLGQGPEFLTYFQNEAQLEKSRLLSDRFSAERPKGSFSTLEIQRTEQGDSAMYLCASSRQGSSNQPQHFGDGTRLSIL.

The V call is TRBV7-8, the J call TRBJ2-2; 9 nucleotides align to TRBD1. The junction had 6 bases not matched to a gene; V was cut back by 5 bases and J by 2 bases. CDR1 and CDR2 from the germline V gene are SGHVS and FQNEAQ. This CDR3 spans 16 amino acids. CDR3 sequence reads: CASSPYTGGNTGELFF. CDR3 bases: TGTGCCAGCAGCCCTTATACAGGGGGCAACACCGGGGAGCTGTTTTTT.

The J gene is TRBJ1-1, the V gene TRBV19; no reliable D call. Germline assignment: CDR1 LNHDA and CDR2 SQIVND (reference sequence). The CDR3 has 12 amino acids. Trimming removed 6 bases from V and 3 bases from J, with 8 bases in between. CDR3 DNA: TGTGCCAGTAGCCTCCGGGACACTGAAGCTTTCTTT. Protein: CASSLRDTEAFF.

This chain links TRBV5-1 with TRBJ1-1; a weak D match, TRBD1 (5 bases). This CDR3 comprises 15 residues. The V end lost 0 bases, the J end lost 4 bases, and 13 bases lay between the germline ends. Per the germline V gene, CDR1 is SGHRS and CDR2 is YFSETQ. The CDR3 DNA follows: TGCGCCAGCAGCTTGGCCGCAGGGTCGGGCACTGAAGCTTTCTTT. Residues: CASSLAAGSGTEAFF.

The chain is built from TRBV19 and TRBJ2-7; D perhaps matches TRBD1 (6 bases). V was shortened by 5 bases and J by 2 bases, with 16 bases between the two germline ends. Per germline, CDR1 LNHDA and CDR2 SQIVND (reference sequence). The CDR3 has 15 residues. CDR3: CASSQRHRAAYEQYF. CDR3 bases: TGTGCCAGTAGTCAGCGACACAGGGCGGCCTACGAGCAGTACTTC.

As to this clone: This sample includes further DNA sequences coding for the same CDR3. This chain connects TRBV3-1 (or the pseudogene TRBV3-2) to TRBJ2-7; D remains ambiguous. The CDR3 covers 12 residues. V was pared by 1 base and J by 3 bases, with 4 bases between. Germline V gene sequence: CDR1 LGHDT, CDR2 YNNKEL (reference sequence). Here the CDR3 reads CASSQAGYEQYF. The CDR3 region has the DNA TGTGCCAGCAGCCAAGCGGGCTACGAGCAGTACTTC.

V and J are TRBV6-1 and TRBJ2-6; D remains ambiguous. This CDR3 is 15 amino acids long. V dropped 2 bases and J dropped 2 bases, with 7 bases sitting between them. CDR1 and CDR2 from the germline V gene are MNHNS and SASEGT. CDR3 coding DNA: TGTGCCAGCAGTGAAACGAGTGCTGGGGCCAACGTCCTGACTTTC. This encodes CASSETSAGANVLTF.

CDR3 coding DNA: TGTGCCAGCAGCCAAGATCACGGGACAGGGAATTACAATGAGCAGTTCTTC. This translates into CASSQDHGTGNYNEQFF. The chain is built from TRBV4-2 and TRBJ2-1; TRBD1 aligns across 9 bases. Trimming at V came to 0 bases and at J to 4 bases, leaving 7 bases not matched to a gene. CDR1 and CDR2 (germline): LGHNA, YNFKEQ. This CDR3 contains 17 residues.

For the CDR3, the DNA is TGTGCCAGCAGTTACTCGAGCCCTAACTACGAGCAGTACTTC. Amino acid sequence: CASSYSSPNYEQYF. The rearrangement uses TRBV6-6 and TRBJ2-7; no clear D. V was pared by 0 bases and J by 3 bases, with 9 bases between. The CDR3 runs 14 residues. Per germline, CDR1 MNHNY and CDR2 SVGAGI (reference sequence).

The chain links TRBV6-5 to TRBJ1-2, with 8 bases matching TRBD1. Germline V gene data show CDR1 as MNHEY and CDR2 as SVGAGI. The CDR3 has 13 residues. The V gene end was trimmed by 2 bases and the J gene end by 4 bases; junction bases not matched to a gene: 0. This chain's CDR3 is CASSYDRGYGYTF. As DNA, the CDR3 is TGTGCCAGCAGTTACGACAGGGGCTATGGCTACACCTTC.

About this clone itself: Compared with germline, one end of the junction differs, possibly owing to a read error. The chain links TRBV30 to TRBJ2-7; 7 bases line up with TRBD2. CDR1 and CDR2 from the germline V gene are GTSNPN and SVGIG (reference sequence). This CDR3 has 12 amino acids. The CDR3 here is CAWSYTPGGQVF. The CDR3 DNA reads TGTGCCTGGAGTTACACCCCGGGGGGTCAAGTCTTC. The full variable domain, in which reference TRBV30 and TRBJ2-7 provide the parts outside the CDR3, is SQTIHQWPATLVQPVGSPLSLECTVEGTSNPNLYWYRQAAGRGLQLLFYSVGIGQISSEVPQNLSASRPQDRQFILSSKKLLLSDSGFYLCAWSYTPGGQVFGPGTRLTVT.

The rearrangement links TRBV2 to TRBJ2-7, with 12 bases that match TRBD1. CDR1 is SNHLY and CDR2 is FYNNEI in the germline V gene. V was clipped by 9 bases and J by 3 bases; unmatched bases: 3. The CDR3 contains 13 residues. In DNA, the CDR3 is TGTGCCAGTCGGGACAGGGGGCACTACGAGCAGTACTTC. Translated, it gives CASRDRGHYEQYF. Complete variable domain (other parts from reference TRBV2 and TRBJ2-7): EPEVTQTPSHQVTQMGQEVILRCVPISNHLYFYWYRQILGQKVEFLVSFYNNEISEKSEIFDDQFSVERPDGSNFTLKIRSTKLEDSAMYFCASRDRGHYEQYFGPGTRLTVT.

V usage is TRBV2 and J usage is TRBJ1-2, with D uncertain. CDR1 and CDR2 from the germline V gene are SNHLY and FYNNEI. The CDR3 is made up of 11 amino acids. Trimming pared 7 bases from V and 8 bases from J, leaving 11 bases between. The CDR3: CASMGAEGYTF. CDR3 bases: TGTGCCAGCATGGGAGCGGAGGGCTACACCTTC.

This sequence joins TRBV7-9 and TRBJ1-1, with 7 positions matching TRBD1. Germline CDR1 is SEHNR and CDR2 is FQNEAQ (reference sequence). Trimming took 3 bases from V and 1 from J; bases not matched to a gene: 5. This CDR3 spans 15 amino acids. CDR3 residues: CASSLEGAQNTEAFF. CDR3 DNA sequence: TGTGCCAGCAGCTTGGAGGGGGCCCAGAACACTGAAGCTTTCTTT. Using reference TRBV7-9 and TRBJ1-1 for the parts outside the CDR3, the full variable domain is DTGVSQNPRHKITKRGQNVTFRCDPISEHNRLYWYRQTLGQGPEFLTYFQNEAQLEKSRLLSDRFSAERPKGSFSTLEIQRTEQGDSAMYLCASSLEGAQNTEAFFGQGTRLTVV.

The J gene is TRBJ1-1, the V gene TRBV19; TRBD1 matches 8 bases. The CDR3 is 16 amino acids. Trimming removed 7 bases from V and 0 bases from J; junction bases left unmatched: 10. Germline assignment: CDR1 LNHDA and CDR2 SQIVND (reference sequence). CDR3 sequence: CASNFWAGGMNTEAFF. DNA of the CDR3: TGTGCCAGTAATTTTTGGGCAGGGGGCATGAACACTGAAGCTTTCTTT.

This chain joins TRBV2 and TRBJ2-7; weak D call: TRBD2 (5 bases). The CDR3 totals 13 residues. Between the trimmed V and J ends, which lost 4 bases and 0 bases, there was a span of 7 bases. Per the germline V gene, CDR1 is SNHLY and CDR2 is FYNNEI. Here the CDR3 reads CASSVRDSYEQYF. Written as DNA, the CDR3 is TGTGCCAGCAGTGTGAGGGACTCCTACGAGCAGTACTTC.

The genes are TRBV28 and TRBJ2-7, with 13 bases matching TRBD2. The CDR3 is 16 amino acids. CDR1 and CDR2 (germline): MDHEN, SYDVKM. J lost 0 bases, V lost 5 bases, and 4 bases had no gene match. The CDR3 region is CASSMGTSGASYEQYF. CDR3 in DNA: TGTGCCAGCAGTATGGGGACTAGCGGGGCCTCCTACGAGCAGTACTTC.

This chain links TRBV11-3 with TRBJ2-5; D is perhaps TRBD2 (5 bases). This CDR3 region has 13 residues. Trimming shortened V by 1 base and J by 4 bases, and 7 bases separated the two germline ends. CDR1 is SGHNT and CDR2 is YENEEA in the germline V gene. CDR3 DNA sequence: TGTGCCAGCAGCTTAGTAGCGTTAGAGACCCAGTACTTC. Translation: CASSLVALETQYF.

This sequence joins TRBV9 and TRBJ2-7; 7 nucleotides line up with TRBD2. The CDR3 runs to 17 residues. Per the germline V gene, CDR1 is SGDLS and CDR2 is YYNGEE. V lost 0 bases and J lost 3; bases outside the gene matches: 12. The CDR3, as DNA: TGTGCCAGCAGCGTAGGATCTGGACTAGTACCCAACTACGAGCAGTACTTC. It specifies CASSVGSGLVPNYEQYF.

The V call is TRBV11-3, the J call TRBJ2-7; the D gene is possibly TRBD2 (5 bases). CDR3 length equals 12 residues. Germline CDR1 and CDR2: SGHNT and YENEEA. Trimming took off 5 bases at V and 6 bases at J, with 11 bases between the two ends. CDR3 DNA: TGTGCCAGCAGCCATCCCGGGGTCGAGCAGTACTTC. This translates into CASSHPGVEQYF.

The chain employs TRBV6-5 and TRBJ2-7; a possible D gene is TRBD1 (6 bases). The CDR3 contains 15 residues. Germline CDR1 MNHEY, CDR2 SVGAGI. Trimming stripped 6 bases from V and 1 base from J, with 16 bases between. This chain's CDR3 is CASRTQGGSSYEQYF. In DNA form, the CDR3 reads TGTGCCAGCAGGACCCAAGGGGGTAGTTCCTACGAGCAGTACTTC.

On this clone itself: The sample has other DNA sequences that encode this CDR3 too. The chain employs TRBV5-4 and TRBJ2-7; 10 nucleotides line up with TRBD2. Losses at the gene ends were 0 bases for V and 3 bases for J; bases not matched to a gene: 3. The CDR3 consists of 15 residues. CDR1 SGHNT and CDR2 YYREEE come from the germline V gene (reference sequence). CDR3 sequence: CASSLDRTSGYEQYF. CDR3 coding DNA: TGTGCCAGCAGCTTGGACCGGACTAGCGGCTACGAGCAGTACTTC. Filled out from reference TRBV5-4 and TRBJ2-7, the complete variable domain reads ETGVTQSPTHLIKTRGQQVTLRCSSQSGHNTVSWYQQALGQGPQFIFQYYREEENGRGNFPPRFSGLQFPNYSSELNVNALELDDSALYLCASSLDRTSGYEQYFGPGTRLTVT.

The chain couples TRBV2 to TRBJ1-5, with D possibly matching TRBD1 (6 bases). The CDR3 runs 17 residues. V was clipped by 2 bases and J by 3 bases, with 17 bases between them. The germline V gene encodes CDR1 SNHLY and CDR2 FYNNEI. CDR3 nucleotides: TGTGCCAGCAGTGAAACCGGGACAAGGGAATTCAATCAGCCCCAGCATTTT. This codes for CASSETGTREFNQPQHF.